Shown below are 4 T cell receptor beta chains from a single sample sequenced in a study of T cells after yellow fever vaccination. TCRdb fed the 5' RACE reads into MiXCR, producing one record per CDR3 protein. The sample consists of about 300,000 distinct CDR3 sequences, roughly 8.7% of them appearing once. The material was CD4+ T cells sorted from PBMCs, obtained 5 days after the yellow fever booster vaccination. The source of these receptors is a man between 18 and 29 years old who received the YFV17D yellow fever vaccine.

This sequence joins TRBV5-1 and TRBJ2-1; TRBD2 matches at 8 bases. Germline lookup yields CDR1 SGHRS and CDR2 YFSETQ. The CDR3 totals 15 residues. After removal of 4 bases from V and 6 bases from J, the junction contained 9 bases not matched to a gene. The CDR3 nucleotides read TGCGCCAGCAGCCCCGGGATAGCGGGGTCCAATGAGCAGTTCTTC. Translation: CASSPGIAGSNEQFF. The full variable domain, its missing parts supplied by reference TRBV5-1 and TRBJ2-1, is KAGVTQTPRYLIKTRGQQVTLSCSPISGHRSVSWYQQTPGQGLQFLFEYFSETQRNKGNFPGRFSGRQFSNSRSEMNVSTLELGDSALYLCASSPGIAGSNEQFFGPGTRLTVL.

The genes are TRBV6-1 and TRBJ1-2; D gene ambiguous. The V gene's germline CDR1 is MNHNS and CDR2 SASEGT. V was trimmed by 4 bases and J by 0 bases, leaving 3 bases between them. This CDR3 spans 12 amino acids. The CDR3 sequence: CASSVPNYGYTF. CDR3 nucleotide sequence: TGTGCCAGCAGTGTGCCTAACTATGGCTACACCTTC.

This clonotype was detected ten times or more. This chain uses TRBV4-1 with TRBJ2-5; weak D call: TRBD1 (5 bases). Trimming left V 1 base short and J 0 bases short, with 6 bases between. Germline-derived CDR1 and CDR2 are MGHRA and YSYEKL. This CDR3 has 14 amino acids. The CDR3 loop is CASSQAGYQETQYF. The CDR3 DNA follows: TGCGCCAGCAGCCAAGCAGGGTACCAAGAGACCCAGTACTTC.

The V call is TRBV7-2, the J call TRBJ1-1; D gene unclear. This CDR3 is 15 amino acids long. The germline V gene has CDR1 SGHTA and CDR2 FQGNSA. Trimming removed 1 base from V and 3 bases from J, with 12 bases in between. The DNA of the CDR3 is TGTGCCAGCAGCTTAGGGGCATCAACGTACACTGAAGCTTTCTTT. Amino acid sequence: CASSLGASTYTEAFF.